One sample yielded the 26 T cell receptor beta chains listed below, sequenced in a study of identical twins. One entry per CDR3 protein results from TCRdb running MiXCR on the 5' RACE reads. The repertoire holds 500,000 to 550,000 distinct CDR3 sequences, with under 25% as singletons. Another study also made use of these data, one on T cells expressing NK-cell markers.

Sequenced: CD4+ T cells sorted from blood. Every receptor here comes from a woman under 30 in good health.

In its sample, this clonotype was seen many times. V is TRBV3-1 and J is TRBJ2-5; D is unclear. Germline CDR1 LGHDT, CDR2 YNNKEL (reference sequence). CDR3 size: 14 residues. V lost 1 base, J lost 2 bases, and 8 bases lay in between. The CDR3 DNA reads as TGTGCCAGCAGCCAAGTGTCGGTTCAAGAGACCCAGTACTTC. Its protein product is CASSQVSVQETQYF.

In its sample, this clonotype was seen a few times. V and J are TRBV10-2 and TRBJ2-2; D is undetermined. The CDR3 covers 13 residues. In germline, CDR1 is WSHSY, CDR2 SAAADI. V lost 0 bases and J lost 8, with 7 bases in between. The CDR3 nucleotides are TGCGCCAGCAGTGAGTCCCCTCGGGGGGAGCTGTTTTTT. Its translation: CASSESPRGELFF.

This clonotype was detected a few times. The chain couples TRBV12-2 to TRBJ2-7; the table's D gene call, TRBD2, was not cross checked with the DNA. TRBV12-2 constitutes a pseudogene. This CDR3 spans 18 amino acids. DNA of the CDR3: TGTGCAAGTCGCTTAGCGGATAATAGCGGGAGTCGGTCCTACGAGCAGTACTTC. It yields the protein CASRLADNSGSRSYEQYF.

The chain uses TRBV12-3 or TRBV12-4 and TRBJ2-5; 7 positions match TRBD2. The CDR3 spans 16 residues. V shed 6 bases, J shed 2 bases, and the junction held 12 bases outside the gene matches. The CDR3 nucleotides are TGTGCCAGCAGCGGGTGGGGGGGGGACTTACAAGAGACCCAGTACTTC. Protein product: CASSGWGGDLQETQYF.

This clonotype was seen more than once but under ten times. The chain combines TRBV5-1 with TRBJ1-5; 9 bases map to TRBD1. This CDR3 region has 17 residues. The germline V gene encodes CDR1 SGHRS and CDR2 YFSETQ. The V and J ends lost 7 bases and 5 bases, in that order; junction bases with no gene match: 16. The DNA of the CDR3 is TGCGCCAGCGCTGAGGGAACAGGGGGCGCAGGTCATCAGCCCCAGCATTTT. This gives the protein CASAEGTGGAGHQPQHF. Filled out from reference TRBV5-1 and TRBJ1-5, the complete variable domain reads KAGVTQTPRYLIKTRGQQVTLSCSPISGHRSVSWYQQTPGQGLQFLFEYFSETQRNKGNFPGRFSGRQFSNSRSEMNVSTLELGDSALYLCASAEGTGGAGHQPQHFGDGTRLSIL.

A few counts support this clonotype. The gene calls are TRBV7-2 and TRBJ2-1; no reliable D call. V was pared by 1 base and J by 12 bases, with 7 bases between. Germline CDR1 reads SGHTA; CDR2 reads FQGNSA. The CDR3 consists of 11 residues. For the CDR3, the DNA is TGTGCCAGCAGCTTAGGGCCCAGGCAGTTCTTC. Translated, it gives CASSLGPRQFF.

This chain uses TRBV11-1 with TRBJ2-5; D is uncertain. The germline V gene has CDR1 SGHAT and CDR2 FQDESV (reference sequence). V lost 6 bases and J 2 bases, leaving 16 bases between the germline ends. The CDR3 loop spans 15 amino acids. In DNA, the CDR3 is TGTGCCAGCAGGCTCCACACGATCGGACAAGAGACCCAGTACTTC. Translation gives CASRLHTIGQETQYF.

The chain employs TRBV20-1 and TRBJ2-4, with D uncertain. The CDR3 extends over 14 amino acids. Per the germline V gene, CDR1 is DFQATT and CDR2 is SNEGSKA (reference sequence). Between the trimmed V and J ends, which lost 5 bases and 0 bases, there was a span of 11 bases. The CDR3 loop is CSAPSSLAKNIQYF. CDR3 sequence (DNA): TGCAGTGCTCCCAGTAGTTTAGCCAAAAACATTCAGTACTTC.

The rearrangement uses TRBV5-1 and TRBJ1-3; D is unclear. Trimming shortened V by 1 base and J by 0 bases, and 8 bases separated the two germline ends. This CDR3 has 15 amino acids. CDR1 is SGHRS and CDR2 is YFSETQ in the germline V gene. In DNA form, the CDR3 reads TGCGCCAGCAGCTTGCAGGATAGCTCTGGAAACACCATATATTTT. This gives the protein CASSLQDSSGNTIYF. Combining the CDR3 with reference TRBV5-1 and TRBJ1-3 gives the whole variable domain KAGVTQTPRYLIKTRGQQVTLSCSPISGHRSVSWYQQTPGQGLQFLFEYFSETQRNKGNFPGRFSGRQFSNSRSEMNVSTLELGDSALYLCASSLQDSSGNTIYFGEGSWLTVV.

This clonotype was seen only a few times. The CDR3, as DNA: TGCGCCAGCAGTGAGGCACGAGATACGCAGTATTTT. This encodes CASSEARDTQYF. This chain links TRBV10-1 with TRBJ2-3; D gene unclear. Germline-derived CDR1 and CDR2 are WNHNN and SYGVQD (reference sequence). The CDR3 runs 12 residues. The V and J ends lost 2 bases and 5 bases respectively, with 5 bases between them.

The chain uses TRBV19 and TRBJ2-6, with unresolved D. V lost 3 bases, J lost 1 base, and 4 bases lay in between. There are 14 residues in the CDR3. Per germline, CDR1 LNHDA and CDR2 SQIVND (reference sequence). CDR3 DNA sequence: TGTGCCAGTAGTATTCAATCTGGGGCCAACGTCCTGACTTTC. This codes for CASSIQSGANVLTF. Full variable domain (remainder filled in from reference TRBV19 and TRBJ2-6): DGGITQSPKYLFRKEGQNVTLSCEQNLNHDAMYWYRQDPGQGLRLIYYSQIVNDFQKGDIAEGYSVSREKKESFPLTVTSAQKNPTAFYLCASSIQSGANVLTFGAGSRLTVL.

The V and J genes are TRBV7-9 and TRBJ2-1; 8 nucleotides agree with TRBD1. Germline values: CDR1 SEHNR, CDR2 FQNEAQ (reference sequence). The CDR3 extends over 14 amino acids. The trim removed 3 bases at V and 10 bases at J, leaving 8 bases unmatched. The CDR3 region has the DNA TGTGCCAGCAGCTTTGGACAGGGAGTATGGGAGCAGTTCTTC. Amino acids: CASSFGQGVWEQFF.

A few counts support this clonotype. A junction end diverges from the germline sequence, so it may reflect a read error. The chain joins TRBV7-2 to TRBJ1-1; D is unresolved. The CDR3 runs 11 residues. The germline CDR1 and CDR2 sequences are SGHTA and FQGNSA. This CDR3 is CANSLGGKAFF. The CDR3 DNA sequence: TGTGCCAACAGCTTGGGTGGGAAAGCTTTCTTT.

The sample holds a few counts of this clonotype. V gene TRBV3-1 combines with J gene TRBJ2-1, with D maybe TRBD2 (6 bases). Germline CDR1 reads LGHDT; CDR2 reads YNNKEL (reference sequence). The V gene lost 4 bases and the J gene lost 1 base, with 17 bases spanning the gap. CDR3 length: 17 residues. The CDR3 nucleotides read TGTGCCAGCAGCCCTTTTCTTCTGGCGGGGTCCTACAATGAGCAGTTCTTC. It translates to CASSPFLLAGSYNEQFF.

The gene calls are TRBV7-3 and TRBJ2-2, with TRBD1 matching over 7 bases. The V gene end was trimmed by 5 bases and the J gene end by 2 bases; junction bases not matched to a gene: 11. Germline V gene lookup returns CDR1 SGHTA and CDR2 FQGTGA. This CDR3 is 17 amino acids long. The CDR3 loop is CASSRVRQGVNTGELFF. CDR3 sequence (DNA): TGTGCCAGCAGCCGCGTCAGACAGGGAGTTAACACCGGGGAGCTGTTTTTT. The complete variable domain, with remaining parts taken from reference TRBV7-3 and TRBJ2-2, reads GAGVSQTPSNKVTEKGKYVELRCDPISGHTALYWYRQSLGQGPEFLIYFQGTGAADDSGLPNDRFFAVRPEGSVSTLKIQRTERGDSAVYLCASSRVRQGVNTGELFFGEGSRLTVL.

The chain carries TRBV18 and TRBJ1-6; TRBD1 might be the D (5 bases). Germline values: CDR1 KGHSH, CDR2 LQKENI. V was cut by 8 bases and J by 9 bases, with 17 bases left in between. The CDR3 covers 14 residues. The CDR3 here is CASTRQRGASPLHF. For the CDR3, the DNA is TGTGCCAGCACGCGACAGAGGGGCGCTTCACCCCTCCACTTT.

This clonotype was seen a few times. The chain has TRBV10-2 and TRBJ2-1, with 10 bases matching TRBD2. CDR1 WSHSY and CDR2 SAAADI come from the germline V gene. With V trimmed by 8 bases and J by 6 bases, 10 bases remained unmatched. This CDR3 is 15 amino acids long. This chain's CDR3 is CASRNSGRLRNEQFF. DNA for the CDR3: TGCGCCAGCCGGAATAGCGGGAGGCTACGCAATGAGCAGTTCTTC.

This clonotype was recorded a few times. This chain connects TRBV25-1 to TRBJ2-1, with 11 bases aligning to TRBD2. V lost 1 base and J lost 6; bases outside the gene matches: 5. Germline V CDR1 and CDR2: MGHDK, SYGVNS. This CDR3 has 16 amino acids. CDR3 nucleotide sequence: TGTGCCAGCAGTGAATGGGGTAGCGGGAGGGCCAATGAGCAGTTCTTC. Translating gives CASSEWGSGRANEQFF.

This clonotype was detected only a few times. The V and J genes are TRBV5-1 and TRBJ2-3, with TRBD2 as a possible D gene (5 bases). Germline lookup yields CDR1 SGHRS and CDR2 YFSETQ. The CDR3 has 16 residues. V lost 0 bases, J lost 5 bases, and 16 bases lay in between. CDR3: CASSLGLTGSGDTQYF. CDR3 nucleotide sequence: TGCGCCAGCAGCTTGGGGTTGACGGGATCGGGAGATACGCAGTATTTT.

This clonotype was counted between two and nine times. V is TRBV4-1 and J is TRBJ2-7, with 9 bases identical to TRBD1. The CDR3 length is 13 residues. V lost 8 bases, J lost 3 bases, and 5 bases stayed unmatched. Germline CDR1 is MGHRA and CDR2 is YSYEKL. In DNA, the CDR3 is TGCGCCAGCGCATGGGACAGGGTCTACGAGCAGTACTTC. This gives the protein CASAWDRVYEQYF.

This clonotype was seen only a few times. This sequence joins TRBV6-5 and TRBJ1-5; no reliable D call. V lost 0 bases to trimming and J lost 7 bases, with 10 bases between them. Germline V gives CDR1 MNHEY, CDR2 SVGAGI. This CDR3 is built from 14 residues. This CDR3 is CASSYSREGQPQHF. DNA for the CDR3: TGTGCCAGCAGTTACTCCCGGGAAGGACAGCCCCAGCATTTT.

CDR3 nucleotides: TGTGCCTGGAGTGTACGGGTCCGATCAAGAACTGAAGCTTTCTTT. Amino acid sequence: CAWSVRVRSRTEAFF. This chain connects TRBV30 to TRBJ1-1, with D uncertain. Trimming stripped 0 bases from V and 5 bases from J, with 16 bases between. CDR1 is GTSNPN, CDR2 SVGIG, per germline (reference sequence). This CDR3 spans 15 amino acids.

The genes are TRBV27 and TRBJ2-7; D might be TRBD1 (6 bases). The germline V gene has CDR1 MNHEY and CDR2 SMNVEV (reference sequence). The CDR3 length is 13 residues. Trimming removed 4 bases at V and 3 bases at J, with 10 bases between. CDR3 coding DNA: TGTGCCAGCAGTTACAGGGAAGGCTACGAGCAGTACTTC. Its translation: CASSYREGYEQYF.

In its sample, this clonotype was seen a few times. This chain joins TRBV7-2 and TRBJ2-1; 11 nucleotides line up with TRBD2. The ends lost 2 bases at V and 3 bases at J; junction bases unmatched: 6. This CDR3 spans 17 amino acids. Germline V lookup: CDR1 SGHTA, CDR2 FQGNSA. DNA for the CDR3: TGTGCCAGCAGCTTACCCCCCGGGACTAGCGGCTACAATGAGCAGTTCTTC. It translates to CASSLPPGTSGYNEQFF.

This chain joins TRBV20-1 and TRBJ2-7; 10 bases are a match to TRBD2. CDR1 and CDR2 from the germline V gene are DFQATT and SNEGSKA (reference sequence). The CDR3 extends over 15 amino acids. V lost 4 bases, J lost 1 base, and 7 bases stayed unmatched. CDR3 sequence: CSANNGLAASYEQYF. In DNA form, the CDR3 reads TGCAGTGCTAACAATGGACTAGCGGCTTCCTACGAGCAGTACTTC.

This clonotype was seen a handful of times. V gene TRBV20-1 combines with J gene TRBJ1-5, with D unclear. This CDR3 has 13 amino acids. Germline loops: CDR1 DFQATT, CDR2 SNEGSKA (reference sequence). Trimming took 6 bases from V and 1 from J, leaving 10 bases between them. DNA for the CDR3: TGCAGTGCACGAACGTACAGCAATCAGCCCCAGCATTTT. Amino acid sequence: CSARTYSNQPQHF.